The 10 T cell receptor beta chains reported below all come from one sample, sequenced in a study of blood T cell repertoires in COVID-19. The protocol was immunoSEQ multiplex PCR, while the TCRdb copy is restricted to in-frame clones and leaves out a portion. Of roughly 410,000 clones in the sample, over 75% were seen once. Sequencing was carried out using peripheral blood. The receptors were gathered from a woman aged 55-70 years with COVID-19, enrolled during active disease.

The chain couples TRBV6-5 to TRBJ1-1; TRBD1 agrees at 9 bases. Germline V gene sequence: CDR1 MNHEY, CDR2 SVGAGI. V shed 1 base, J shed 1 base, and the junction held 4 bases outside the gene matches. The CDR3 consists of 16 residues. The CDR3 nucleotides read TGTGCCAGCAGTTACTACCCGACAGGGGGGAACACTGAAGCTTTCTTT. The encoded protein is CASSYYPTGGNTEAFF.

J is TRBJ2-7 and V is TRBV10-3; 8 nucleotides agree with TRBD1. The CDR3 sequence is 14 residues long. Germline loops: CDR1 ENHRY, CDR2 SYGVKD. J was trimmed by 3 bases and V by 5 bases; bases with no gene match: 6. CDR3: CAISSLDRVYEQYF. CDR3 coding DNA: TGTGCCATCAGTAGTTTGGACAGGGTCTACGAGCAGTACTTC.

J is TRBJ1-5 and V is TRBV5-5; D call uncertain. Germline loops: CDR1 SGHKS, CDR2 YYEKEE (reference sequence). The CDR3 totals 13 residues. The ends were cut back, 2 bases at V and 3 bases at J, with 6 bases in the middle. CDR3 nucleotide sequence: TGTGCCAGCAGCTTAGGAGCCAATCAGCCCCAGCATTTT. Protein sequence: CASSLGANQPQHF.

J is TRBJ1-2 and V is TRBV5-6, with a weak D call TRBD1 (6 bases). V lost 4 bases and J lost 0, with 13 bases in between. CDR3 length: 15 residues. In germline, CDR1 is SGHDT, CDR2 YYEEEE. CDR3 bases: TGTGCCAGCAGCCCACTCGGGACAACTAACTATGGCTACACCTTC. Translating it yields CASSPLGTTNYGYTF.

The chain combines TRBV6-1 with TRBJ2-1, with D possibly matching TRBD1 (6 bases). The CDR3 runs 15 residues. Germline V gene sequence: CDR1 MNHNS, CDR2 SASEGT. Trimming left V 3 bases short and J 0 bases short, with 9 bases between. The CDR3: CASSEDRSSYNEQFF. As DNA, the CDR3 is TGTGCCAGCAGTGAGGACAGAAGCTCCTACAATGAGCAGTTCTTC.

CDR3 nucleotide sequence: TGTGCCAGCAGGCCCGGGACAGCCTCCTACGAGCAGTACTTC. Its translation is CASRPGTASYEQYF. The V and J genes are TRBV2 and TRBJ2-7; 7 bases are shared with TRBD1. Germline lookup yields CDR1 SNHLY and CDR2 FYNNEI. V gave up 6 bases and J gave up 0 bases; unmatched junction bases: 5. The CDR3 length is 14 residues.

The V call is TRBV19, the J call TRBJ1-1; D is unresolved. This CDR3 spans 13 amino acids. Trimming removed 4 bases at V and 1 base at J, with 7 bases between. Germline V CDR1 and CDR2: LNHDA, SQIVND (reference sequence). Written as DNA, the CDR3 is TGTGCCAGTAGTAATCGGGAGAACACTGAAGCTTTCTTT. Its translation is CASSNRENTEAFF.

This clone was seen a single time. V is TRBV3-1 (or the pseudogene TRBV3-2) and J is TRBJ1-2; tentative D call: TRBD1 (6 bases). The length of the CDR3 is 12 residues. CDR1 and CDR2 (germline): LGHDT, YNNKEL (reference sequence). Trimming left V 3 bases short and J 8 bases short, with 10 bases between. Written as DNA, the CDR3 is TGTGCCAGCAGCCACACAGGGCGCGGCTACACCTTC. It codes for CASSHTGRGYTF.

The chain has TRBV7-2 and TRBJ2-2, with 7 bases matching TRBD1. The CDR3 is made up of 15 amino acids. CDR1 is SGHTA, CDR2 FQGNSA, per germline. The V gene end was trimmed by 5 bases and the J gene end by 1 base; junction bases not matched to a gene: 4. CDR3 region: CASSPDRRNTGELFF. The DNA for the CDR3 is TGTGCCAGCAGCCCGGACAGGCGGAACACCGGGGAGCTGTTTTTT.

This chain uses TRBV4-1 with TRBJ1-4, with TRBD1 as a possible D gene (6 bases). There are 15 residues in the CDR3. V lost 4 bases, J lost 4 bases, and 13 bases lay in between. Germline V gene data show CDR1 as MGHRA and CDR2 as YSYEKL. CDR3 nucleotide sequence: TGCGCCAGCAGCCGACCGGACAGCATTAATGAAAAACTGTTTTTT. Amino acids: CASSRPDSINEKLFF.